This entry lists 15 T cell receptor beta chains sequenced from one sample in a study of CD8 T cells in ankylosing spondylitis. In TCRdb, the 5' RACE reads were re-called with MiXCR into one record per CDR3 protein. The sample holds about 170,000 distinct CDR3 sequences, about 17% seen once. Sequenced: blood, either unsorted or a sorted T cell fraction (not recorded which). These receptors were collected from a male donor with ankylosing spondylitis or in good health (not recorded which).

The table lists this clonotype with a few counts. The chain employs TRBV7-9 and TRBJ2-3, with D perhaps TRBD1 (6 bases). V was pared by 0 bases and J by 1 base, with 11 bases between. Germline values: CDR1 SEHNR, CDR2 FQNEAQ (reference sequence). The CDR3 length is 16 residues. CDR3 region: CASSLAGTPGTDTQYF. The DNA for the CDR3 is TGTGCCAGCAGCTTAGCTGGGACACCGGGCACAGATACGCAGTATTTT. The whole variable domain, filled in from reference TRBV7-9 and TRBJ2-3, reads DTGVSQNPRHKITKRGQNVTFRCDPISEHNRLYWYRQTLGQGPEFLTYFQNEAQLEKSRLLSDRFSAERPKGSFSTLEIQRTEQGDSAMYLCASSLAGTPGTDTQYFGPGTRLTVL.

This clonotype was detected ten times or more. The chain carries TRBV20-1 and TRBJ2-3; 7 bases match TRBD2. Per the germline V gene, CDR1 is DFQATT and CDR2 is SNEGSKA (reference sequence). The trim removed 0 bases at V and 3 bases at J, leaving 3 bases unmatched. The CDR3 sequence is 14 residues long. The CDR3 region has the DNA TGCAGTGCTAGAGATGCGGGAGTTACAGATACGCAGTATTTT. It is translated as CSARDAGVTDTQYF.

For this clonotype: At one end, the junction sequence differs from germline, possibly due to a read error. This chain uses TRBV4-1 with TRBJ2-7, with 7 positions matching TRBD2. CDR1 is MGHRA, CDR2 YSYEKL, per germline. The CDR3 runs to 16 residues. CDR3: CASRHTTASGQYEQYF. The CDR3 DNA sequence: TGCGCCAGCCGCCATACTACGGCTAGCGGACAATACGAGCAGTACTTC.

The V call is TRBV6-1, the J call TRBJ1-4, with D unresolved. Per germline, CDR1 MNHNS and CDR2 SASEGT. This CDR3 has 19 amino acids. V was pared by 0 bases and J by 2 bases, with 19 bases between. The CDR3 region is CASSEAEIPKWWTNEKLFF. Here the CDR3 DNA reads TGTGCCAGCAGTGAAGCGGAAATTCCCAAGTGGTGGACTAATGAAAAACTGTTTTTT.

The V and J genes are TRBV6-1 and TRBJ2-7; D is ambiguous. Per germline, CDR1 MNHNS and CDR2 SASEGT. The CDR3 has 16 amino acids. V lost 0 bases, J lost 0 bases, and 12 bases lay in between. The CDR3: CASSEAKYALSYEQYF. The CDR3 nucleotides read TGTGCCAGCAGTGAAGCAAAGTATGCCCTCTCCTACGAGCAGTACTTC.

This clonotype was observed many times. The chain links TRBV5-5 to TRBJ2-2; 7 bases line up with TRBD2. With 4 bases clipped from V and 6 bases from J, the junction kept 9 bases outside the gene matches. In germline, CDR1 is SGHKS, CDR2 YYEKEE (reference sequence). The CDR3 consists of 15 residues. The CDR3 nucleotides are TGTGCCAGCAGCCGGAGGGACTATGACCCCGGGGAGCTGTTTTTT. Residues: CASSRRDYDPGELFF.

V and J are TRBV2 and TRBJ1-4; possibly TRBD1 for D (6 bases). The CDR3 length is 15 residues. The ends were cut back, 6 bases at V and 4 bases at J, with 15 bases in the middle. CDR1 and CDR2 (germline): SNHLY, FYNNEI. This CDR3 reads CASRPDRLLNEKLFF. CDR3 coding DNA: TGTGCCAGCAGACCCGACAGGCTCCTTAATGAAAAACTGTTTTTT.

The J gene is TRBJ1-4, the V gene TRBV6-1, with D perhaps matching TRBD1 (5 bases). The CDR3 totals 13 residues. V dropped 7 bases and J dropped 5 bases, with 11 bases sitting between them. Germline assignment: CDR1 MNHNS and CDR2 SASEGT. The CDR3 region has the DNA TGTGCCAGCACCATTAGGGACAATGAAAAACTGTTTTTT. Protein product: CASTIRDNEKLFF.

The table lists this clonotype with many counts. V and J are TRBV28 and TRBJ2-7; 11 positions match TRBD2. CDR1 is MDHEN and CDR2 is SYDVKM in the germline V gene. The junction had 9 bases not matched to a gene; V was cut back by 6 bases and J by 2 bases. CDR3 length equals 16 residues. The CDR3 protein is CASRPLGTSGTYEQYF. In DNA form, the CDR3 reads TGTGCCAGCAGACCGCTCGGGACTAGCGGTACCTACGAGCAGTACTTC.

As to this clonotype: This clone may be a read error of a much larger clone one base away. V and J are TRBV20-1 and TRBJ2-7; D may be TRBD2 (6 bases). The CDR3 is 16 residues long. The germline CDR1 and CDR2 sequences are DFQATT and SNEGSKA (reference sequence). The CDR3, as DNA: TGCTGTGCTAGATGGGACGGAGGGCCCAAATCCTACGAGCAGTACTTC. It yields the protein CCARWDGGPKSYEQYF.

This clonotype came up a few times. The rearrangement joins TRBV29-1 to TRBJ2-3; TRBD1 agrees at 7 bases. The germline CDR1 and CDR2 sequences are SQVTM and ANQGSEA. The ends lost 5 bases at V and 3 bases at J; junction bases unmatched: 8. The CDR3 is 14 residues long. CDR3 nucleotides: TGCAGCGTTCAAGTGGGACAGACAACAGATACGCAGTATTTT. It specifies CSVQVGQTTDTQYF.

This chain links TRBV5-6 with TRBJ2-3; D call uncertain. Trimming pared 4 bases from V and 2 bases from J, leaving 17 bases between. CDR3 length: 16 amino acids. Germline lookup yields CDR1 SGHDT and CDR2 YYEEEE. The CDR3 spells CASSEGTRLPTDTQYF. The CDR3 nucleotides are TGTGCCAGCAGCGAAGGAACACGACTCCCCACAGATACGCAGTATTTT. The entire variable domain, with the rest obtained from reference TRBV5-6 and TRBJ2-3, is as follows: DAGVTQSPTHLIKTRGQQVTLRCSPKSGHDTVSWYQQALGQGPQFIFQYYEEEERQRGNFPDRFSGHQFPNYSSELNVNALLLGDSALYLCASSEGTRLPTDTQYFGPGTRLTVL.

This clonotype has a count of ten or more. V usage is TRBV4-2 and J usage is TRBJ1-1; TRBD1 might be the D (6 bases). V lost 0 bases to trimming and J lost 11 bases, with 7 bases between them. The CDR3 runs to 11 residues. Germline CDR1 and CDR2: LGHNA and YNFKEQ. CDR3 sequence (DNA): TGTGCCAGCAGCCAAGAAGGGGGTGCTTTCTTT. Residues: CASSQEGGAFF.

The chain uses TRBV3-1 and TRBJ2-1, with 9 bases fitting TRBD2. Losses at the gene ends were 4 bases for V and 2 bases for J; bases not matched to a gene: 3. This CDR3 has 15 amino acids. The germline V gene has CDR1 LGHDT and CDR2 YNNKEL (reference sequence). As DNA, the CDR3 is TGTGCCAGCAGCCTAGCGGGAGATACCTACAATGAGCAGTTCTTC. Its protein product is CASSLAGDTYNEQFF.

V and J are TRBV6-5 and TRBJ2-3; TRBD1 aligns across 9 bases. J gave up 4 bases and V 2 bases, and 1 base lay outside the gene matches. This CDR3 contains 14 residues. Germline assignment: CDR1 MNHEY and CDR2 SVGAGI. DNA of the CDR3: TGTGCCAGCAGTTACGGGACAGGGTCAGATACGCAGTATTTT. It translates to CASSYGTGSDTQYF.